These 18 T cell receptor beta chains came from one sample sequenced in a study of Ad26.COV2.S vaccination and SARS-CoV-2 variants. The repertoire was sequenced with immunoSEQ multiplex PCR; TCRdb's copy has only in-frame clones and lacks some. The sample consists of some 180,000 clones, around 88% of them appearing once. The starting material was peripheral blood, obtained after recovery from COVID-19. These receptors came from a human donor who had recovered from COVID-19.

The chain carries TRBV11-2 and TRBJ1-6, with 8 bases aligning to TRBD1. V shed 5 bases and J 5 bases; nucleotides not matched to a gene: 2. The CDR3 length is 14 residues. The germline V gene encodes CDR1 SGHAT and CDR2 FQNNGV. For the CDR3, the DNA is TGTGCCAGCAGCCGGACAGGGAATAATTCACCCCTCCACTTT. This gives the protein CASSRTGNNSPLHF.

The J gene is TRBJ1-3, the V gene TRBV9; no reliable D call. CDR1 SGDLS and CDR2 YYNGEE come from the germline V gene. The CDR3 runs to 14 residues. Trimming pared 3 bases from V and 4 bases from J, leaving 11 bases between. The DNA for the CDR3 is TGTGCCAGCAGCGAGACGGGCGGCGGAAACACCATATATTTT. Translating gives CASSETGGGNTIYF.

The rearrangement joins TRBV7-3 to TRBJ1-1, with TRBD1 matching over 9 bases. CDR1 and CDR2 from the germline V gene are SGHTA and FQGTGA. J was trimmed by 4 bases and V by 4 bases; bases with no gene match: 4. The CDR3 consists of 14 residues. The CDR3 DNA reads as TGTGCCAGCAGCTGGACAGGGGAGGGCACTGAAGCTTTCTTT. This sequence encodes CASSWTGEGTEAFF.

The chain links TRBV12-3 or TRBV12-4 to TRBJ2-5; the D is unclear. V lost 5 bases and J lost 1, with 8 bases in between. The CDR3 has 13 residues. CDR3 amino acids: CASSLGPQETQYF. The CDR3 bases are TGTGCCAGCAGTCTAGGGCCCCAAGAGACCCAGTACTTC.

This sequence joins TRBV30 and TRBJ1-4, with D possibly being TRBD1 (6 bases). V was clipped by 2 bases and J by 5 bases, with 9 bases between them. The CDR3 sequence is 13 residues long. Germline CDR1 and CDR2: GTSNPN and SVGIG (reference sequence). In DNA form, the CDR3 reads TGTGCCTGGAGTCGACAGGTGAATGAAAAACTGTTTTTT. Translation: CAWSRQVNEKLFF.

About this clone itself: The same CDR3 is also encoded by other DNA sequences in this sample. The chain recombines TRBV7-3 with TRBJ1-2; D might be TRBD1 (5 bases). The ends were cut back, 5 bases at V and 2 bases at J, with 9 bases in the middle. This CDR3 is built from 13 residues. The V gene's germline CDR1 is SGHTA and CDR2 FQGTGA. CDR3 in DNA: TGTGCCAGCAGCCCGGACAAGAACTATGGCTACACCTTC. This codes for CASSPDKNYGYTF.

The chain has TRBV6-5 and TRBJ1-1; possibly TRBD1 for D (6 bases). CDR3 length: 12 residues. V was clipped by 7 bases and J by 10 bases, with 16 bases between them. The germline gives CDR1 MNHEY, CDR2 SVGAGI. CDR3 nucleotide sequence: TGTGCCAGCATACCGGGGGGCAGGCGAGCTTTCTTT. Protein sequence: CASIPGGRRAFF.

V and J are TRBV3-1 (or the pseudogene TRBV3-2) and TRBJ1-6, with a tentative D call TRBD1 (5 bases). This CDR3 is built from 14 residues. Germline lookup yields CDR1 LGHDT and CDR2 YNNKEL (reference sequence). Trimming shortened V by 7 bases and J by 7 bases, and 14 bases separated the two germline ends. CDR3 nucleotides: TGTGCCAGCACAAGTCCGGGGGTCAATTCACCCCTCCACTTT. Translation gives CASTSPGVNSPLHF.

V usage is TRBV6-5 and J usage is TRBJ1-4; D is possibly TRBD1 (5 bases). This CDR3 is 15 amino acids long. The V and J ends lost 0 bases and 6 bases respectively, with 11 bases between them. Germline CDR1 is MNHEY and CDR2 is SVGAGI. The CDR3 DNA follows: TGTGCCAGCAGTTACTCAGGGCAGGGAGATGAAAAACTGTTTTTT. Translating it yields CASSYSGQGDEKLFF.

The chain links TRBV7-2 to TRBJ2-7; the D is unclear. Trimming stripped 4 bases from V and 4 bases from J, with 14 bases between. This CDR3 has 14 residues. The germline CDR1 and CDR2 sequences are SGHTA and FQGNSA. CDR3 protein: CASSSWASVYEQYF. The CDR3 DNA sequence: TGTGCCAGCAGCTCCTGGGCCAGCGTGTACGAGCAGTACTTC.

The chain joins TRBV25-1 to TRBJ2-1; 9 nucleotides align to TRBD1. Germline lookup yields CDR1 MGHDK and CDR2 SYGVNS. Trimming at V came to 7 bases and at J to 4 bases, leaving 5 bases not matched to a gene. CDR3 length: 14 residues. The CDR3 loop reads CASTSGTGYNEQFF. DNA of the CDR3: TGTGCCAGCACCTCCGGGACAGGGTACAATGAGCAGTTCTTC.

The chain is built from TRBV19 and TRBJ1-1; D is unresolved. The CDR3 has 11 amino acids. In germline, CDR1 is LNHDA, CDR2 SQIVND (reference sequence). The V end was cut by 5 bases, the J end by 1 base, with 2 bases between. The CDR3 loop is CASSWNTEAFF. The CDR3 DNA sequence: TGTGCCAGTAGTTGGAACACTGAAGCTTTCTTT.

The gene calls are TRBV29-1 and TRBJ2-1; D might be TRBD1 or TRBD2, each matching 5 bases. V lost 6 bases to trimming and J lost 4 bases, with 13 bases between them. The CDR3 covers 13 residues. Germline CDR1 reads SQVTM; CDR2 reads ANQGSEA. CDR3 nucleotide sequence: TGCAGCGTAGAGGGGACGTTGTACAATGAGCAGTTCTTC. It encodes CSVEGTLYNEQFF.

The chain has TRBV11-2 and TRBJ2-7; 11 bases line up with TRBD1. The J segment lost 6 bases and the V segment lost 6 bases, leaving 10 bases of the junction unmatched. CDR1 is SGHAT, CDR2 FQNNGV, per germline. CDR3 length: 15 amino acids. In DNA form, the CDR3 reads TGTGCCAGCAGAGTGGCCGGGACAGGGGGTTCCGAGCAGTACTTC. Its translation: CASRVAGTGGSEQYF.

CDR3 in DNA: TGCGCCAGCAGCTTGGGCGGGACTACACCCGTCTACGAGCAGTACTTC. Translating gives CASSLGGTTPVYEQYF. This rearrangement joins TRBV5-1 to TRBJ2-7, with 7 nucleotides matching TRBD2. The CDR3 consists of 16 residues. V shed 0 bases and J 3 bases; nucleotides not matched to a gene: 9. CDR1 is SGHRS, CDR2 YFSETQ, per germline. Using reference TRBV5-1 and TRBJ2-7 for the parts outside the CDR3, the full variable domain is KAGVTQTPRYLIKTRGQQVTLSCSPISGHRSVSWYQQTPGQGLQFLFEYFSETQRNKGNFPGRFSGRQFSNSRSEMNVSTLELGDSALYLCASSLGGTTPVYEQYFGPGTRLTVT.

This rearrangement joins TRBV27 to TRBJ2-1; no reliable D call. This CDR3 is 15 amino acids long. Germline CDR1 is MNHEY and CDR2 is SMNVEV (reference sequence). V was pared by 3 bases and J by 2 bases, with 11 bases between. CDR3: CASSLSGPAYNEQFF. CDR3 coding DNA: TGTGCCAGCAGTTTGTCTGGGCCTGCCTACAATGAGCAGTTCTTC.

The CDR3 protein is CASYRGQGGGQPQHF. CDR3 sequence (DNA): TGTGCCAGCTATAGGGGACAGGGGGGGGGTCAGCCCCAGCATTTT. The chain employs TRBV6-6 and TRBJ1-5, with 11 bases matching TRBD1. Germline V CDR1 and CDR2: MNHNY, SVGAGI (reference sequence). The CDR3 has 15 residues. V dropped 8 bases and J dropped 6; count of bases not matched to a gene: 9.

Notes on this clone: One end of the junction varies from germline; a read error may be responsible. V gene TRBV2 combines with J gene TRBJ2-1; D perhaps matches TRBD1 (5 bases). Germline V gene data show CDR1 as SNHLY and CDR2 as FYNNEI. This CDR3 comprises 14 residues. CDR3 residues: CASSADSSHNEQFF. For the CDR3, the DNA is TGTGCCAGCAGTGCAGACAGCTCCCACAATGAGCAGTTCTTC.